This paragraph reports one T cell receptor beta chain. Its matching antigen is unknown. Tagging with unique molecular identifiers was applied to individual cDNA molecules. TCRdb reprocessed the 5' RACE reads with MiXCR, giving one entry per CDR3 protein. Of 90,000 to 100,000 distinct CDR3 sequences in the sample, approximately 13% were seen once. This sample was included in a study of early T cells in non-severe SARS-CoV-2 infection. Study-wide context: Sequencing of bulk RNA from unsorted whole blood was done, without chain pairing. Overall study findings and caveats: Clonotype matching in VDJdb favored anti-spike CD8 responses and did not capture private and CD4 specificities.

Losses at the gene ends were 4 bases for V and 1 base for J; bases not matched to a gene: 5. Germline values: CDR1 MGHRA, CDR2 YSYEKL. CDR3 length: 16 residues. The sample taken for sequencing was whole blood. The rearrangement uses TRBV4-1 and TRBJ2-7; 12 positions match TRBD2. This sequence was found in an adult who was a healthcare worker with PCR-confirmed SARS-CoV-2 infection or an uninfected control (not recorded which). Here the CDR3 reads CASSPSTSGGSYEQYF. CDR3 bases: TGCGCCAGCAGCCCCTCGACTAGCGGGGGTTCCTACGAGCAGTACTTC.